This TCR beta chain was identified in a study of T-cell memory formation after mild COVID-19. Study-wide findings and caveats: Prior to infection, memory already included some responding clones, suggesting cross-reactive memory joined. A second wave expanding day 15 to 37 was CD4+-biased; contracting clones were balanced. Mostly located in CM and EM were contracting CD4+ clones, with contracting CD8+ clones located in EMRA.

Concerning this clonotype: Its antigen is unknown.

Researchers used 5'RACE with constant-segment primers to make TCR alpha and TCR beta cDNA libraries that carry sample barcodes and UMIs. TCRdb ran MiXCR on the 5' RACE reads and lists one entry per CDR3 protein. The sample records 470,000 or so distinct CDR3 sequences, nearly 25% being singletons. V was trimmed by 10 bases and J by 4 bases, leaving 15 bases between them. Germline values: CDR1 SNHLY, CDR2 FYNNEI. This CDR3 has 13 residues. The specimen sequenced was PBMCs or a T cell subset sorted from them (not recorded which). The chain couples TRBV2 to TRBJ2-3, with D possibly TRBD2 on 6 matching bases. The TCR comes from an adult woman who had mild COVID-19 (a few samples of this study predate the infection). Cell type and time point are not known. The CDR3, as DNA: TGTGCCAAAGAGGAGTGGGGGGCAGATACGCAGTATTTT. Its translation is CAKEEWGADTQYF.